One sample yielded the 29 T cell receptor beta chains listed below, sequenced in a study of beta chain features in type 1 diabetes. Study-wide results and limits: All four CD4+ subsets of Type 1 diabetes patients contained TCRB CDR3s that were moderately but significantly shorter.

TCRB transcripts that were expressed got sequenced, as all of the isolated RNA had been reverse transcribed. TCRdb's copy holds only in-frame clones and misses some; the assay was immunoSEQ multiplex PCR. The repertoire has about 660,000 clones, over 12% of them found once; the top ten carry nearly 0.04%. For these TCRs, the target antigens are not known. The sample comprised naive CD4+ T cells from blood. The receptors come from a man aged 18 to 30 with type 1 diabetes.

CDR3 residues: CASSPPTGGNEQFF. The CDR3 DNA reads as TGTGCCAGCTCACCACCGACAGGGGGCAATGAGCAGTTCTTC. The chain joins TRBV18 to TRBJ2-1; 9 nucleotides line up with TRBD1. Unmatched junction bases numbered 0, after V lost 0 bases and J lost 6 bases. CDR3 size: 14 residues. Per the germline V gene, CDR1 is KGHSH and CDR2 is LQKENI.

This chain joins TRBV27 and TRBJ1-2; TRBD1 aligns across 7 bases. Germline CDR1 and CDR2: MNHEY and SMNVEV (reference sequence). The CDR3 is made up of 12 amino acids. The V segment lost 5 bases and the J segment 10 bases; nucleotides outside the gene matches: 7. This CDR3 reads CASSPLGQYYTF. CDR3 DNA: TGTGCCAGCAGTCCCCTGGGACAGTACTACACCTTC.

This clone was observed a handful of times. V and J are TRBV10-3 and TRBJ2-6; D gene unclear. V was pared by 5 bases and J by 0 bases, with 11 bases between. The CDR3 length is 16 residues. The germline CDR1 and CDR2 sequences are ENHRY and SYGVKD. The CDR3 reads CAISKGPYSGANVLTF. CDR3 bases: TGTGCCATCAGTAAAGGACCCTACTCTGGGGCCAACGTCCTGACTTTC.

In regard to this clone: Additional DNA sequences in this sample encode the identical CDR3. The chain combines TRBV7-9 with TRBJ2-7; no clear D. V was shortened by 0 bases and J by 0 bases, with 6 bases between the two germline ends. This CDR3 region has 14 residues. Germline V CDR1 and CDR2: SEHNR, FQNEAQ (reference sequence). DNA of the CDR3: TGTGCCAGCAGCTTAGCCCGGAGCTCCTACGAGCAGTACTTC. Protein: CASSLARSSYEQYF.

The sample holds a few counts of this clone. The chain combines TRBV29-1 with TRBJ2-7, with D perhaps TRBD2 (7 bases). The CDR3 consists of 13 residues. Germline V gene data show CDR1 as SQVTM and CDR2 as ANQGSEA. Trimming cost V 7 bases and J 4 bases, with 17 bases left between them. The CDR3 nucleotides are TGCAGCGCCCGGCGCGGGGGCATATACGAGCAGTACTTC. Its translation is CSARRGGIYEQYF.

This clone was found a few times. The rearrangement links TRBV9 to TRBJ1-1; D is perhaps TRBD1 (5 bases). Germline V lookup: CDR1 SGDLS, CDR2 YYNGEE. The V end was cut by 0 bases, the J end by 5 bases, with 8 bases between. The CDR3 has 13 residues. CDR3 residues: CASSVVGETEAFF. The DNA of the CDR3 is TGTGCCAGCAGCGTAGTGGGGGAGACTGAAGCTTTCTTT. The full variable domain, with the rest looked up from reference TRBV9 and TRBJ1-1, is DSGVTQTPKHLITATGQRVTLRCSPRSGDLSVYWYQQSLDQGLQFLIQYYNGEERAKGNILERFSAQQFPDLHSELNLSSLELGDSALYFCASSVVGETEAFFGQGTRLTVV.

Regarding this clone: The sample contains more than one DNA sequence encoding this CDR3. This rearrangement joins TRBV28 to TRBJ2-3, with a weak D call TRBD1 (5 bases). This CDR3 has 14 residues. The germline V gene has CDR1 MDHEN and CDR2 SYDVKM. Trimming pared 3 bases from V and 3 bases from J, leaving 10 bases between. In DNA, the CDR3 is TGTGCCAGCAGTTTGGGGCAGGGAACAGATACGCAGTATTTT. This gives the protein CASSLGQGTDTQYF.

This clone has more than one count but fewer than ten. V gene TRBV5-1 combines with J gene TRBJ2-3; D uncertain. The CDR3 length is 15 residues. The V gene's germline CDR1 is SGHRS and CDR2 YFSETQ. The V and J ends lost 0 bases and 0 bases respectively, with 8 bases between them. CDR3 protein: CASSLESGSTDTQYF. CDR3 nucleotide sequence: TGCGCCAGCAGCTTGGAATCTGGGAGCACAGATACGCAGTATTTT.

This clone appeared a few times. Written as DNA, the CDR3 is TGTGCCCAGAGAGGGAAAGATGGCTACACCTTC. Translating gives CAQRGKDGYTF. The chain is built from TRBV30 and TRBJ1-2; D gene unclear. The CDR3 totals 11 residues. With 8 bases removed from V and 6 bases from J, the gap between germline ends came to 13 bases. Germline V gene data show CDR1 as GTSNPN and CDR2 as SVGIG (reference sequence).

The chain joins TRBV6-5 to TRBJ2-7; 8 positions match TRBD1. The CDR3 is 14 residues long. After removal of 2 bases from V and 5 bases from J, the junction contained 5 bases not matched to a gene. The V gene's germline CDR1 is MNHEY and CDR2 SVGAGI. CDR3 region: CASSYPETGDEQYF. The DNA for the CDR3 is TGTGCCAGCAGTTACCCTGAGACAGGGGACGAGCAGTACTTC.

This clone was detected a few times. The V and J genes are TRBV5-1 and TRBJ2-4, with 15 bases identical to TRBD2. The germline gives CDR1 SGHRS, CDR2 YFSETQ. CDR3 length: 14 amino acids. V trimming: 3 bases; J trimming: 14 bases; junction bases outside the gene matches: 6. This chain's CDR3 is CASSSGLAGGNEYF. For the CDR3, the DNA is TGCGCCAGCAGCTCGGGACTAGCGGGAGGAAACGAGTACTTC.

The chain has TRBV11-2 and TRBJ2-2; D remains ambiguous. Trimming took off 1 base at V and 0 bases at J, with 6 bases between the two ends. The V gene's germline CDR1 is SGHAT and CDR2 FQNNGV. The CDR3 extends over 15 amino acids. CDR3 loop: CASSLAGTNTGELFF. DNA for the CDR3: TGTGCCAGCAGCTTAGCGGGCACGAACACCGGGGAGCTGTTTTTT.

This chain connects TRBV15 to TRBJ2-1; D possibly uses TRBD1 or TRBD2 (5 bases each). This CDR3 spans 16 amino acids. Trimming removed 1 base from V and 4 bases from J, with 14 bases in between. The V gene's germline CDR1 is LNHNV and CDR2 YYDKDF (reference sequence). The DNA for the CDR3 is TGTGCCACCAGCAGAGCTACGGCAGGGACGTACAATGAGCAGTTCTTC. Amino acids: CATSRATAGTYNEQFF.

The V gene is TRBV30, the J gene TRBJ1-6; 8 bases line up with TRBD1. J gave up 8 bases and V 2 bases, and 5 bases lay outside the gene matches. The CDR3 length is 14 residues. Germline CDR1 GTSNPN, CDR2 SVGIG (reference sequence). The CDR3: CAWSMDRVDSPLHF. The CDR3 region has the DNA TGTGCCTGGAGTATGGACAGGGTTGATTCACCCCTCCACTTT.

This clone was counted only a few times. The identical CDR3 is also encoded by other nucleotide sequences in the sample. The CDR3: CASSPGGEQYF. The CDR3 DNA reads as TGTGCCAGCAGCCCAGGGGGCGAGCAGTACTTC. V usage is TRBV7-2 and J usage is TRBJ2-5; 7 positions match TRBD1. The J call may not be correct, given that the DNA end is closer to TRBJ2-7. The CDR3 has 11 amino acids. From germline, CDR1 is SGHTA and CDR2 FQGNSA.

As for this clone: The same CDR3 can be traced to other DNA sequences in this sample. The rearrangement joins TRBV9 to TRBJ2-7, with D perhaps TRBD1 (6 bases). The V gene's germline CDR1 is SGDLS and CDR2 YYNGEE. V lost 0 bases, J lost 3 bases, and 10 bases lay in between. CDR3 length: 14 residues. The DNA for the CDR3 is TGTGCCAGCAGCGTAGATCAGGGGAGCTACGAGCAGTACTTC. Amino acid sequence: CASSVDQGSYEQYF.

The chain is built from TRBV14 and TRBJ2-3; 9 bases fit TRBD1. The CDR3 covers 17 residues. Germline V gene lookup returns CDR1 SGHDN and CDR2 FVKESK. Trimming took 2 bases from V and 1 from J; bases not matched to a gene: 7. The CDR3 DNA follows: TGTGCCAGCAGCCAAACACTGGGACAGGGCGGCACAGATACGCAGTATTTT. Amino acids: CASSQTLGQGGTDTQYF.

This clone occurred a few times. In DNA form, the CDR3 reads TGTGCCAGCAGAGGACAGATCTACGAGCAGTACTTC. As protein: CASRGQIYEQYF. The chain carries TRBV6-5 and TRBJ2-7; the D gene is possibly TRBD1 (6 bases). Per the germline V gene, CDR1 is MNHEY and CDR2 is SVGAGI. Trimming took off 6 bases at V and 3 bases at J, with 9 bases between the two ends. CDR3 size: 12 residues.

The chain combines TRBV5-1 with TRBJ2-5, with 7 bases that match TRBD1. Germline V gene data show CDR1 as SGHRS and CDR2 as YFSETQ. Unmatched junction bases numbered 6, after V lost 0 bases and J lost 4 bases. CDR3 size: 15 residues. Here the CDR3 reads CASSLGQGTLETQYF. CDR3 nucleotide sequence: TGCGCCAGCAGCTTGGGACAGGGTACTCTAGAGACCCAGTACTTC.

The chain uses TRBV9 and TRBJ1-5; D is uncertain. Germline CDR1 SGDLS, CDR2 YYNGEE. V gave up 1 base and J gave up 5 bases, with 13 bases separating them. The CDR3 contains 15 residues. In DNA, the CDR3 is TGTGCCAGCAGCGTATCGGGCGATTTCCATCAGCCCCAGCATTTT. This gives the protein CASSVSGDFHQPQHF.

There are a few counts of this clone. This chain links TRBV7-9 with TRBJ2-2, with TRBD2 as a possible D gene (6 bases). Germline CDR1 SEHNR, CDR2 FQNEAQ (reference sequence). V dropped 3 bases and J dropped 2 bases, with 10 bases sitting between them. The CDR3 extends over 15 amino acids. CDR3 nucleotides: TGTGCCAGCAGCTTCCCCGGGAGCAACACCGGGGAGCTGTTTTTT. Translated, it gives CASSFPGSNTGELFF.

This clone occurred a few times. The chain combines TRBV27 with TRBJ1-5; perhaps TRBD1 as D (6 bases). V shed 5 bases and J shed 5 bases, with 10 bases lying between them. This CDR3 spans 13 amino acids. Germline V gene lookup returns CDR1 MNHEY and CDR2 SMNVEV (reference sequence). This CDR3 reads CASSRGAYQPQHF. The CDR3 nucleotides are TGTGCCAGCAGTCGGGGGGCGTATCAGCCCCAGCATTTT.

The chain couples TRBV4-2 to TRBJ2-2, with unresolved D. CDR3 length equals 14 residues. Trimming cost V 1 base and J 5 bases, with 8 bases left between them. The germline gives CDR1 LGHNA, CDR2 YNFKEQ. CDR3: CASSQVSETGELFF. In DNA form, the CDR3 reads TGTGCCAGCAGCCAAGTCTCAGAGACCGGGGAGCTGTTTTTT.

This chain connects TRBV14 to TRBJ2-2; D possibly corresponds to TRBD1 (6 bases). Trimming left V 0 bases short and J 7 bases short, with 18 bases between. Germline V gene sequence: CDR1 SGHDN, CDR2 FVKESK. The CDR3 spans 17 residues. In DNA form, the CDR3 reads TGTGCCAGCAGCCAAGACCGGACCAGGGGATTCTTCGGGGAGCTGTTTTTT. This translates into CASSQDRTRGFFGELFF.

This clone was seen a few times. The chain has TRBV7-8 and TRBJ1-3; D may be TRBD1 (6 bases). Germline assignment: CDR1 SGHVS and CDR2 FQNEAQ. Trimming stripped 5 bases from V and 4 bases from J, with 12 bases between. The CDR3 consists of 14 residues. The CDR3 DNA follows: TGTGCCAGCAGCCTTACAGGGTACGGAAACACCATATATTTT. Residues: CASSLTGYGNTIYF.

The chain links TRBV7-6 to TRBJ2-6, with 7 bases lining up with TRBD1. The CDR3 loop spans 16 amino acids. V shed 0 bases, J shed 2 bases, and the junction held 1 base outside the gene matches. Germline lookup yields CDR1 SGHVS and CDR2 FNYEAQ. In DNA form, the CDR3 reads TGTGCCAGCAGCTTAGCACAGGGGCCTGGGGCCAACGTCCTGACTTTC. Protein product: CASSLAQGPGANVLTF. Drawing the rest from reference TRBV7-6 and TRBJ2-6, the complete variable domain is GAGVSQSPRYKVTKRGQDVALRCDPISGHVSLYWYRQALGQGPEFLTYFNYEAQQDKSGLPNDRFSAERPEGSISTLTIQRTEQRDSAMYRCASSLAQGPGANVLTFGAGSRLTVL.

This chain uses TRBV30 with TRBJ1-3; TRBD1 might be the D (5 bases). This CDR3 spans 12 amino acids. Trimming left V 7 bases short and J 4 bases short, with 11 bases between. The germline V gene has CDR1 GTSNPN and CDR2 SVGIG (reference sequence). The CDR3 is CASTRQGNTIYF. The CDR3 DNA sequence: TGTGCCTCCACCCGACAGGGAAACACCATATATTTT.

The DNA of the CDR3 is TGTGCCAGCAGATGGGCTGCGGGGAACACCGGGGAGCTGTTTTTT. This gives the protein CASRWAAGNTGELFF. This chain joins TRBV5-4 and TRBJ2-2; the D gene is possibly TRBD2 (5 bases). The germline V gene encodes CDR1 SGHNT and CDR2 YYREEE (reference sequence). V shed 5 bases and J shed 1 base, with 12 bases lying between them. CDR3 length: 15 amino acids.

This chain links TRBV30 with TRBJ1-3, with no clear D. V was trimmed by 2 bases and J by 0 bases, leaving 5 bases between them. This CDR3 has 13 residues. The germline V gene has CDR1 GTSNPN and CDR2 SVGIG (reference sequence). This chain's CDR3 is CAWSINSGNTIYF. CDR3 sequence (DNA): TGTGCCTGGAGTATAAACTCTGGAAACACCATATATTTT.